This paragraph reports one T cell receptor beta chain. The sample carries other DNA sequences with the same CDR3. The sample comes from a study of T cell changes during pregnancy in multiple sclerosis. This CDR3 has 15 amino acids. V lost 1 base and J lost 4, with 10 bases in between. The germline V gene encodes CDR1 SGHDN and CDR2 FVKESK. The assay was immunoSEQ multiplex PCR, and TCRdb's table has in-frame clones only and misses some. The sample lists about 75,000 clones, around 90% occurring once. This chain joins TRBV14 and TRBJ2-2, with a weak D call TRBD1 (7 bases). The TCR sequence derives from a female donor with multiple sclerosis, enrolled in a pregnancy study. Material: CD4+ T cells from peripheral blood mononuclear cells, obtained before pregnancy. DNA for the CDR3: TGTGCCAGCAGCCAAGTTCAGGGGGGCACCGGGGAGCTGTTTTTT. Protein: CASSQVQGGTGELFF. Variable domain in full (rest from reference TRBV14 and TRBJ2-2): EAGVTQFPSHSVIEKGQTVTLRCDPISGHDNLYWYRRVMGKEIKFLLHFVKESKQDESGMPNNRFLAERTGGTYSTLKVQPAELEDSGVYFCASSQVQGGTGELFFGEGSRLTVL.